This T cell receptor beta chain was captured in a study of blood T cell repertoires in COVID-19. Study as a whole: Samples taken during acute and convalescent COVID-19 were collected in the United States, Italy and Spain. In each case, the material was cDNA or gDNA derived from T cells, B-cell-depleted T cells, or PBMCs.

In the original processing: Reference gene primer amplification in the assay estimated nucleated cell counts. The protocol was immunoSEQ multiplex PCR, while the TCRdb copy is restricted to in-frame clones and leaves out a portion. That table gives V, J and clone size, and the DNA gave D and trimming. Of about 180,000 clones listed, roughly four fifths are singletons. This TCR was recovered from a human donor in a cohort sampled during active COVID-19. Sequenced material: peripheral blood.

The CDR3 region has the DNA TGTGCCAGCAGTTGGGGACAGTCCCTCTACGAGCAGTACTTC. The encoded protein is CASSWGQSLYEQYF. The chain employs TRBV28 and TRBJ2-7; 7 nucleotides match TRBD1. J lost 3 bases, V lost 4 bases, and 6 bases had no gene match. The CDR3 is made up of 14 amino acids. Per the germline V gene, CDR1 is MDHEN and CDR2 is SYDVKM.